These T cell receptor beta chains were read from a single sample in a study of blood T cell repertoires in COVID-19. TCRdb's copy holds only in-frame clones and misses some; the assay was immunoSEQ multiplex PCR. Among around 200,000 clones listed, about 89% were seen once. The sequencing sample was made of PBMCs or T cells enriched from blood (not recorded which). Receptors were obtained from a woman between 18 and 29 years old who had recovered from COVID-19. The CDR3 runs from the conserved cysteine through the conserved F or W. Part of the rows lack a size; the others show once, few, many or a class for expanded clones.

NA | TRBV7-9 | CASSLAGVAPLHF
NA | TRBV5-1 | CASSLGTGRQDEQFF
NA | TRBV7-2 | CASSFSGRPYEQYF
NA | TRBV9 | CASSVGPVGGAGAFF
NA | TRBV25-1 | CASSEYDQGGGETQYF
NA | TRBV30 | CAWSGFGGYEQYF
NA | TRBV4-1 | CASSQGRTGVQETQYF
NA | TRBV7-2 | CASSLVATSGLSTDTQYF
NA | TRBV6-5 | CASSLLGGAGEQYF
NA | TRBV18 | CASSQQGVHQPQHF
NA | TRBV7-2 | CASSPNGRWFEPQHF
NA | TRBV30 | CAWSVAGGYNEQFF
NA | TRBV5-1 | CASNPQGADTGELFF
NA | TRBV28 | CASSQDSNSGNTIYF
NA | TRBV25-1 | CASSEDSSQQFF
NA | TRBV5-4 | CASSLGLFEKLFF
NA | TRBV19 | CATRTLGTANTGELFF
NA | TRBV27 | CASSFGGRGYEQYF
NA | TRBV7-9 | CASRGDRGLSGNTIYF
NA | TRBV5-1 | CASSYERSGRAGNEQFF
NA | TRBV9 | CASSFMQGVSPDTQYF
once | TRBV9 | CASSVEVGGRVTGELFF
NA | TRBV2 | CASSLIPRLAGGNEQFF
once | TRBV3-1/TRBV3-2 | CASSQAPEYGYTF
NA | TRBV12-3/TRBV12-4 | CASSFTGTWGYTF
once | TRBV19 | CASSDPGQARTQYF
NA | TRBV7-9 | CASSKGAGAYEQYF
NA | TRBV7-9 | CASSYLVGGKTEAFF
NA | TRBV7-9 | CASSLVLAVYNEQFF
NA | TRBV4-2 | CASSQDGQNQPQHF
NA | TRBV28 | CASSEVYGYTF
NA | TRBV5-1 | CASSLSQGGSYEQYF
few | TRBV19 | CASSIGQDLSGTEAFF
NA | TRBV7-9 | CASSPPGTAYINEQFF
NA | TRBV7-8 | CASSSPEAYEQYF
NA | TRBV9 | CASSVGTSGGYEQYF
NA | TRBV27 | CASRNGRAPFHGYTF
NA | TRBV28 | CASRTGTGRGYEQYF
NA | TRBV7-2 | CASSPRAGGGNEQYF
NA | TRBV6-5 | CASRDRGGITEAFF
NA | TRBV4-1 | CASSQVKLAGETQYF
NA | TRBV28 | CASSFPGTSGRLFYEQYF
NA | TRBV19 | CASSAQEGAPLNQPQHF
NA | TRBV28 | CASSSISGGAGELFF
NA | TRBV28 | CASVPNGSYEQYF
NA | TRBV24-1 | CATSDAGTTYNEQFF
NA | TRBV12-3/TRBV12-4 | CASSFGGYGYTF